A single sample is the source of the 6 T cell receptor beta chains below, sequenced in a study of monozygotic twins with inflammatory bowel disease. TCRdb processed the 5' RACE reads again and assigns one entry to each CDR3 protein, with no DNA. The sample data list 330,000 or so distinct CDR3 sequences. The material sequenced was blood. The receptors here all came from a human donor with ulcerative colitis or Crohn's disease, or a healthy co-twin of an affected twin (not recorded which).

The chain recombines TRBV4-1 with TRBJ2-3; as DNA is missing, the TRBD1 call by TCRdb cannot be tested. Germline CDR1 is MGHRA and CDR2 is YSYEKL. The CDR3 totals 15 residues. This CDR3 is CASSQDGPSPDTQYF.

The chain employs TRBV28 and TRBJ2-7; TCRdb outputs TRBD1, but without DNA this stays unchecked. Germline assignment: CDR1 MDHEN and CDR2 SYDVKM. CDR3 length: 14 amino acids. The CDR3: CASSPGSGPYEQYF.

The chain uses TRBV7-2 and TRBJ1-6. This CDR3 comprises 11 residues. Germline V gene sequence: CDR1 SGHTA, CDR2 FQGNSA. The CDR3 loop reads CASSSGSPLHF.

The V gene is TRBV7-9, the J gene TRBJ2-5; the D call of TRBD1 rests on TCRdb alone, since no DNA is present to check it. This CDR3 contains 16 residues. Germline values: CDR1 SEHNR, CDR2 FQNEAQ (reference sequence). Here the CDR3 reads CASSAGAAGKSPPGYF.

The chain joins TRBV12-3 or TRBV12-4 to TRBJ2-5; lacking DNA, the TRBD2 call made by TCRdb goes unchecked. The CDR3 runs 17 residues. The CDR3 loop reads CASSPTSGRAGGETQYF.

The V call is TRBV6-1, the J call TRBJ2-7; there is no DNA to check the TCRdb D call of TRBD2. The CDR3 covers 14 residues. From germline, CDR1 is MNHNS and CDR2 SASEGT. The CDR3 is CASSESALNYEQYF.